This TCR beta chain was recovered during a study of siplizumab effects on memory and regulatory T cells. Produced via immunoSEQ multiplex PCR; TCRdb's table is partial and in-frame only. The sample lists fewer than 60,000 clones; 93% were seen once. Study outcomes and limitations: In controls, under 30% of mappable alloreactive CD4+ clones were Treg-derived on average, versus approximately 70% with siplizumab.

Turning to this clone: Its cognate antigen is unknown.

V was clipped by 7 bases and J by 1 base, with 14 bases between them. The CDR3 sequence is 14 residues long. Germline values: CDR1 MNHEY, CDR2 SMNVEV (reference sequence). Sequencing was carried out using CD8+ T cells sorted from blood. The chain has TRBV27 and TRBJ2-7, with TRBD1 as a possible D gene (6 bases). This clonotype was sampled from a human donor in good health. The CDR3 reads CASKISGQSYEQYF. For the CDR3, the DNA is TGTGCCAGCAAGATTTCTGGACAGTCCTACGAGCAGTACTTC.